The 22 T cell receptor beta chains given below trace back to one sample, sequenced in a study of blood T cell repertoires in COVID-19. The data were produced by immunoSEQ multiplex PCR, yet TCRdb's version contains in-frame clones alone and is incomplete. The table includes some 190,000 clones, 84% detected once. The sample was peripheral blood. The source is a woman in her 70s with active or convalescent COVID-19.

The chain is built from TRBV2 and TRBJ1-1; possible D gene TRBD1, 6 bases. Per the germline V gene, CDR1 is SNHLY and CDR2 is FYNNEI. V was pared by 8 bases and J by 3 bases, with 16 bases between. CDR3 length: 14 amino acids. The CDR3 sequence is CASPSGGADTEAFF. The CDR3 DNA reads TGTGCCAGCCCCAGCGGGGGGGCCGACACTGAAGCTTTCTTT.

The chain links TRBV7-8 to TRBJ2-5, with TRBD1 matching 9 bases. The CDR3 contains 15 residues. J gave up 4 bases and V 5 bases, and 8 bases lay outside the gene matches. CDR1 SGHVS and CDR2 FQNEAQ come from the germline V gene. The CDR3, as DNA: TGTGCCAGCAGCACCTGGACAGGGGAAGGAGAGACCCAGTACTTC. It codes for CASSTWTGEGETQYF.

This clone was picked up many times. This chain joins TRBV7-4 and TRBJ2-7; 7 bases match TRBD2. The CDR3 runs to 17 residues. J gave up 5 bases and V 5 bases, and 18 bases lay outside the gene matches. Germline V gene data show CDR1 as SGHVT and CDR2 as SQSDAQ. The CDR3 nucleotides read TGTGCCAGCAGCCCGCATGAACCTATAGCGGGTCTCAACGAGCAGTACTTC. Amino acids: CASSPHEPIAGLNEQYF. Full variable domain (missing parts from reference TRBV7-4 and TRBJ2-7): GAGVSQSPRYKVAKRGRDVALRCDSISGHVTLYWYRQTLGQGSEVLTYSQSDAQRDKSGRPSGRFSAERPERSVSTLKIQRTEQGDSAVYLCASSPHEPIAGLNEQYFGPGTRLTVT.

CDR3 bases: TGTGCCAGCACCCGGCGGGGGGATCCTGAAGCTTTCTTT. Translation gives CASTRRGDPEAFF. The chain is built from TRBV5-5 and TRBJ1-1; D is perhaps TRBD1 (5 bases). CDR3 length: 13 residues. Per germline, CDR1 SGHKS and CDR2 YYEKEE (reference sequence). V dropped 6 bases and J dropped 6 bases, with 15 bases sitting between them.

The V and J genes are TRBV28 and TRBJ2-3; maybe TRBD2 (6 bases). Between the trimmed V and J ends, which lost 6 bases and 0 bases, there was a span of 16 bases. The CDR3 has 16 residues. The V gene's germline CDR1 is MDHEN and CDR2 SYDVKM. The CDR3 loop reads CASSLLGRTSTDTQYF. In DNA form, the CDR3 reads TGTGCCAGCAGCCTTTTGGGGAGGACTAGCACAGATACGCAGTATTTT.

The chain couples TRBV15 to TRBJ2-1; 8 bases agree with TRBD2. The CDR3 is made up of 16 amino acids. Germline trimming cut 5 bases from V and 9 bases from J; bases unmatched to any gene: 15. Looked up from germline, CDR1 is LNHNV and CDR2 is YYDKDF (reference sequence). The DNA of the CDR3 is TGTGCCACCAGCCCCAGTGGGCTAGCGGGCTTGGGTGAGCAGTTCTTC. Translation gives CATSPSGLAGLGEQFF.

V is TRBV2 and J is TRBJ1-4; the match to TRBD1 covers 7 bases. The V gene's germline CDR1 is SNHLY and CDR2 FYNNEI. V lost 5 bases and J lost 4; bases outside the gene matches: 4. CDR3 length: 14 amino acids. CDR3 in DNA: TGTGCCAGCAGTCCGGGACAGTTTAATGAAAAACTGTTTTTT. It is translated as CASSPGQFNEKLFF.

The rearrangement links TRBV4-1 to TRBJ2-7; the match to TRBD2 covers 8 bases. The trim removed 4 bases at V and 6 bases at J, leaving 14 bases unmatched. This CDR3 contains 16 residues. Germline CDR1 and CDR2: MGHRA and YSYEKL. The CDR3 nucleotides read TGCGCCAGCAGCCCGTCGGGTTCCAGCGGGAGAGCCGAGCAGTACTTC. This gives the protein CASSPSGSSGRAEQYF.

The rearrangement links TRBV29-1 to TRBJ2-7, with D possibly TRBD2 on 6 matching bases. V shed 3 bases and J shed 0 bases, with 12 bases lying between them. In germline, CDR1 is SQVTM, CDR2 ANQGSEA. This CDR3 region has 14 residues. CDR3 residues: CSVESSGNSYEQYF. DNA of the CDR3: TGCAGCGTTGAGAGTAGCGGCAACTCCTACGAGCAGTACTTC.

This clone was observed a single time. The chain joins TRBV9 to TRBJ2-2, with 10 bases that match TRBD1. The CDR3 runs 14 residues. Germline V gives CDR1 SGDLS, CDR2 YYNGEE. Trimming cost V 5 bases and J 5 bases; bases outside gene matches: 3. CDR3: CASRRTGGTGELFF. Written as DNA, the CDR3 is TGTGCCAGCAGGCGGACAGGGGGGACCGGGGAGCTGTTTTTT.

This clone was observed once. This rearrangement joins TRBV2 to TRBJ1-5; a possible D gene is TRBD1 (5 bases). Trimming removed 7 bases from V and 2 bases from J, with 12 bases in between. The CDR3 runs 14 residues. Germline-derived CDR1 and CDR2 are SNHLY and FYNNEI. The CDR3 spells CASNARGGNQPQHF. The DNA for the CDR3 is TGTGCCAGCAACGCCCGGGGGGGCAATCAGCCCCAGCATTTT.

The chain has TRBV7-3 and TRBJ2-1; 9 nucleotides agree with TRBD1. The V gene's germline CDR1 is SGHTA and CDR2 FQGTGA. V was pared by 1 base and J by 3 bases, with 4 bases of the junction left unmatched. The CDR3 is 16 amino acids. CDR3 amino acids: CASSLRGQGFYNEQFF. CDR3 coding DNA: TGTGCCAGCAGCTTAAGGGGACAGGGTTTCTACAATGAGCAGTTCTTC.

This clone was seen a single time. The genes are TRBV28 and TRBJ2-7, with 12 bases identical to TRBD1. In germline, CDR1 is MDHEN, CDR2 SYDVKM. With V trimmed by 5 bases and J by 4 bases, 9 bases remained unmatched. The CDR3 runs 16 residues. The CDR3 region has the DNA TGTGCCAGCAGTAGCTCCGGGACAGGGGGCTGGTACGAGCAGTACTTC. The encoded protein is CASSSSGTGGWYEQYF.

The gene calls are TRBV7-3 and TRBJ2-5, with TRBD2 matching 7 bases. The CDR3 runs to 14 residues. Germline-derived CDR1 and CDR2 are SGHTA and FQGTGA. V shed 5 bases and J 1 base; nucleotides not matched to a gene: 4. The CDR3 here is CASSLSGFQETQYF. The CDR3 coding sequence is TGTGCCAGCAGCCTTAGCGGGTTCCAAGAGACCCAGTACTTC.

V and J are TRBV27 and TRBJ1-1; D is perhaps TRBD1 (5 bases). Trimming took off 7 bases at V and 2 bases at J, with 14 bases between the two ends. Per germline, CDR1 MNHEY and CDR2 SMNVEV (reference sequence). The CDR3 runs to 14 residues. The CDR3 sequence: CASTRKQGNTEAFF. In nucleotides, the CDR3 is TGTGCCAGCACTCGGAAGCAGGGAAACACTGAAGCTTTCTTT.

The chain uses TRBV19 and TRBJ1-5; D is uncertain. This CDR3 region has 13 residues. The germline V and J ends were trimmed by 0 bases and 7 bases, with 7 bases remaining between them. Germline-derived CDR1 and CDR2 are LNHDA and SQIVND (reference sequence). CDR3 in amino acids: CASSIDPRQPQHF. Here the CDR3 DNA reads TGTGCCAGTAGTATAGATCCGAGGCAGCCCCAGCATTTT.

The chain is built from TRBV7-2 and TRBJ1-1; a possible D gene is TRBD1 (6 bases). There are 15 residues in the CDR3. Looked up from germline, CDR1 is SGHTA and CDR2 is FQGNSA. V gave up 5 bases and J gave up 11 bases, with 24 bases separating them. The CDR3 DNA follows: TGTGCCAGCAGCCGGCCACAGGGAAGCCCGTTGTGGGCTTTCTTT. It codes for CASSRPQGSPLWAFF.

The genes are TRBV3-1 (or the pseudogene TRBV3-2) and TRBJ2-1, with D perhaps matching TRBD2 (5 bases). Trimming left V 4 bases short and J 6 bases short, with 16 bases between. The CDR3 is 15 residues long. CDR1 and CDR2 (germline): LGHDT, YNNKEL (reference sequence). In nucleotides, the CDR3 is TGTGCCAGCAGCCCCAGGCTAGCTAACCTCAATGAGCAGTTCTTC. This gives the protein CASSPRLANLNEQFF.

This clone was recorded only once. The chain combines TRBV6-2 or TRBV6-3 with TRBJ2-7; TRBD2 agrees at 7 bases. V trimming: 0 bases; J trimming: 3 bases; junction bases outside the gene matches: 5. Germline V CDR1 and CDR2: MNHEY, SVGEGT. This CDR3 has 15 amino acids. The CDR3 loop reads CASSYSGRELYEQYF. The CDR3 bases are TGTGCCAGCAGTTACTCGGGGCGGGAGCTCTACGAGCAGTACTTC.

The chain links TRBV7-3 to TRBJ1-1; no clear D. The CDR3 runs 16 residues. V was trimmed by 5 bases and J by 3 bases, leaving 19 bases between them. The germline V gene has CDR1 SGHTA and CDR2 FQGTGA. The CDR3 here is CASSRSPVEMYTEAFF. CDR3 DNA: TGTGCCAGCAGCCGAAGCCCGGTAGAAATGTACACTGAAGCTTTCTTT.

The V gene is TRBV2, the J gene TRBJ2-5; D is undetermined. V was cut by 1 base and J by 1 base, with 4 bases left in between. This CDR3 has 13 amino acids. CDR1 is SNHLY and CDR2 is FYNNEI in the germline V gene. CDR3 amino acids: CASSEERQETQYF. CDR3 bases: TGTGCCAGCAGTGAAGAGCGCCAAGAGACCCAGTACTTC.

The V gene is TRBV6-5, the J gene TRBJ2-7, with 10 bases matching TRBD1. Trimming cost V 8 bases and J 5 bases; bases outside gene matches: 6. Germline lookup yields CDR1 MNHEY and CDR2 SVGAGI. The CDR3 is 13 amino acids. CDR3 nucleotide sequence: TGTGCCAGCTACCGGGGGACAGGGGACGAGCAGTACTTC. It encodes CASYRGTGDEQYF.